The sequence of this T cell receptor (beta chain) was determined in a study of early T cells in non-severe SARS-CoV-2 infection. This CDR3 comprises 14 residues. J was trimmed by 4 bases and V by 6 bases; bases with no gene match: 4. Per germline, CDR1 SQVTM and CDR2 ANQGSEA. This clonotype was picked up a small number of times. TCRdb re-derived calls from the 5' RACE reads in MiXCR, one entry per CDR3 protein. The data show under 70,000 distinct CDR3 sequences, about 12% seen once. The source of this sequence is an adult who was a healthcare worker with PCR-confirmed SARS-CoV-2 infection or an uninfected control (not recorded which). The material sequenced was whole blood. V gene TRBV29-1 combines with J gene TRBJ2-1, with 12 nucleotides matching TRBD2. The CDR3 DNA reads as TGCAGCGTCCGACTAGCGGGGGCTTACAATGAGCAGTTCTTC. Protein: CSVRLAGAYNEQFF.